The clone carrying this T cell receptor beta chain appeared a single time. Assay used: immunoSEQ multiplex PCR; TCRdb lists only in-frame clones, some missing. The sample comprises roughly 53,000 clones, around 85% of which are singletons, and 14% rests with the top ten. This sample stems from a study of blood T cell repertoires in COVID-19. About the research overall: T cells, B-cell-depleted T cells, or PBMCs supplied cDNA or gDNA.

The V gene lost 7 bases and the J gene lost 2 bases, with 5 bases spanning the gap. The CDR3 has 11 amino acids. This TCR was sampled from a human donor in a cohort sampled during active COVID-19. The sequenced sample was peripheral blood. The chain combines TRBV12-3 or TRBV12-4 with TRBJ1-2; D unclear. The CDR3 DNA reads TGTGCCAGCACCCTCAACTATGGCTACACCTTC. The encoded protein is CASTLNYGYTF.